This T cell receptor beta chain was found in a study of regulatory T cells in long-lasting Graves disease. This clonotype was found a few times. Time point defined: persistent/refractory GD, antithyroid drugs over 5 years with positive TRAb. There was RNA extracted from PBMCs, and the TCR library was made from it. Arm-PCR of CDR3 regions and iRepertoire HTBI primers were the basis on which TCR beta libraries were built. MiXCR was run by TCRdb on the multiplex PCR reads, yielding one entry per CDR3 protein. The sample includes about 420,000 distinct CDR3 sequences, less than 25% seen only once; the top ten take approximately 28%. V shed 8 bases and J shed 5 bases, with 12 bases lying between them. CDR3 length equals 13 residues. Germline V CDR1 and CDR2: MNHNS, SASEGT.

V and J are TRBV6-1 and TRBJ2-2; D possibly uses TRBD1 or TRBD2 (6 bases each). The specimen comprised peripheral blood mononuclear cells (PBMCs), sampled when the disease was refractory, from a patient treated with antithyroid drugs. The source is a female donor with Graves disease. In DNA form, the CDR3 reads TGTGCCAGCTTAACAGGGAGGACCGGGGAGCTGTTTTTT. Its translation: CASLTGRTGELFF.